The clone carrying this TCR beta chain appeared a single time. All enrollees were about 18 to 89 years old and from approximately 24 US areas. Participants reported their clinical history, and cohort assignment relied on those reports. The sample belongs to a study of blood T cell repertoires in COVID-19. The CDR3 has 14 residues. From germline, CDR1 is MNHNS and CDR2 SASEGT. The ends lost 2 bases at V and 3 bases at J; junction bases unmatched: 4. Sequencing was performed with immunoSEQ multiplex PCR; in TCRdb, only in-frame clones are kept and a portion is missing. The profile shows 220,000 or so clones, almost 90% of them singletons.

The chain uses TRBV6-1 and TRBJ2-7; 7 nucleotides agree with TRBD2. The clonotype originates from a woman between 50 and 59 years old with acute COVID-19. Sample: PBMCs or T cells enriched from blood (not recorded which). Here the CDR3 DNA reads TGTGCCAGCAGTGAATACGGGAGGATCTACGAGCAGTACTTC. It is translated as CASSEYGRIYEQYF.